Each of the 8 T cell receptor beta chains below was sequenced from the same sample in a study of early T cells in non-severe SARS-CoV-2 infection. MiXCR, applied by TCRdb to the 5' RACE reads, yields one record per CDR3 protein. In the table there are tens of thousands of distinct CDR3 sequences, 3.5% to 5% of which are singletons. The sample consisted of whole blood. Receptors were obtained from an adult who was a healthcare worker with PCR-confirmed SARS-CoV-2 infection or an uninfected control (not recorded which).

This clonotype appeared many times. The rearrangement joins TRBV27 to TRBJ2-3, with TRBD1 as a possible D gene (5 bases). Germline lookup yields CDR1 MNHEY and CDR2 SMNVEV (reference sequence). Between the trimmed V and J ends, which lost 2 bases and 4 bases, there was a span of 10 bases. This CDR3 spans 14 amino acids. The chain's CDR3 is CASSLGAPADTQYF. The CDR3 DNA reads as TGTGCCAGCAGTTTAGGGGCCCCCGCAGATACGCAGTATTTT.

The sample holds a few counts of this clonotype. The V call is TRBV5-1, the J call TRBJ2-3; D unclear. The CDR3 spans 15 residues. Deletions cut 2 bases from V and 0 bases from J, with 10 bases between. Germline CDR1 is SGHRS and CDR2 is YFSETQ. For the CDR3, the DNA is TGCGCCAGCAGCTTCGGTCGGCCCAGCACAGATACGCAGTATTTT. Translated: CASSFGRPSTDTQYF.

This clonotype was found many times. The V and J genes are TRBV12-3 or TRBV12-4 and TRBJ2-1; 7 bases line up with TRBD2. This CDR3 comprises 15 residues. The V segment lost 2 bases and the J segment 5 bases; nucleotides outside the gene matches: 6. CDR3 DNA sequence: TGTGCCAGCAGTTTACGGTCAGCGGGGAACAATGAGCAGTTCTTC. Translating gives CASSLRSAGNNEQFF.

This clonotype was detected many times. DNA of the CDR3: TGTGCTAGTGGTTTGGCCCCTCGTGGCGGACTCCTAAAACCGAACACCGGGGAGCTGTTTTTT. Translation gives CASGLAPRGGLLKPNTGELFF. The rearrangement links TRBV12-5 to TRBJ2-2, with D possibly TRBD2 on 5 matching bases. CDR3 length: 21 residues. Looked up from germline, CDR1 is LGHNT and CDR2 is FRNRAP. V was trimmed by 1 base and J by 0 bases, leaving 24 bases between them.

This clonotype was counted at least ten times. DNA for the CDR3: TGCAGTGCTGGAAACGGACAAGTCCCTGAAGCTTTCTTT. Translation gives CSAGNGQVPEAFF. V usage is TRBV20-1 and J usage is TRBJ1-1, with D possibly matching TRBD1 (5 bases). Trimming shortened V by 5 bases and J by 6 bases, and 16 bases separated the two germline ends. Germline CDR1 DFQATT, CDR2 SNEGSKA (reference sequence). The CDR3 loop spans 13 amino acids.

This clonotype is medium-sized by share. The chain has TRBV28 and TRBJ2-7; no definite D call. CDR3 length equals 11 residues. Germline CDR1 reads MDHEN; CDR2 reads SYDVKM. V shed 5 bases and J shed 2 bases, with 4 bases lying between them. CDR3 region: CASSTTYEQYF. As DNA, the CDR3 is TGTGCCAGCAGTACAACCTACGAGCAGTACTTC.

Ten or more counts support this clonotype. The chain uses TRBV7-9 and TRBJ1-4, with 7 bases matching TRBD1. V was pared by 8 bases and J by 7 bases, with 4 bases of the junction left unmatched. The CDR3 is 12 amino acids. CDR1 is SEHNR and CDR2 is FQNEAQ in the germline V gene (reference sequence). CDR3 sequence (DNA): TGTGCCAGCGATGACAGGGTTGAAAAACTGTTTTTT. Amino acids: CASDDRVEKLFF.

CDR3 amino acids: CASSLSRSGDTQYF. In DNA form, the CDR3 reads TGTGCCAGCAGCTTATCCCGCAGTGGAGATACGCAGTATTTT. The rearrangement uses TRBV11-3 and TRBJ2-3, with D unclear. This CDR3 has 14 amino acids. Trimming took off 2 bases at V and 5 bases at J, with 11 bases between the two ends. Germline lookup yields CDR1 SGHNT and CDR2 YENEEA. Complete variable domain (other parts from reference TRBV11-3 and TRBJ2-3): EAGVVQSPRYKIIEKKQPVAFWCNPISGHNTLYWYLQNLGQGPELLIRYENEEAVDDSQLPKDRFSAERLKGVDSTLKIQPAELGDSAVYLCASSLSRSGDTQYFGPGTRLTVL.